Below, 8 T cell receptor beta chains from the same sample are listed, as sequenced in a study of T cell responses to AZD1222 COVID-19 vaccine. Method: immunoSEQ multiplex PCR; TCRdb's copy keeps in-frame clones and lacks some. The sample lists 70,000 to 95,000 clones, roughly 89% occurring once. The material was peripheral blood, obtained on day 0 of MenACWY control vaccination. The receptors were sampled from an adult in good health.

The rearrangement uses TRBV7-3 and TRBJ2-5; 8 bases map to TRBD2. Germline CDR1 SGHTA, CDR2 FQGTGA. The V segment lost 5 bases and the J segment 9 bases; nucleotides outside the gene matches: 11. The CDR3 sequence is 14 residues long. The CDR3 nucleotides are TGTGCCAGCAGCCCCCGCGCGGTAGCGGGGCCCCAGTACTTC. This encodes CASSPRAVAGPQYF.

The gene calls are TRBV3-1 (or the pseudogene TRBV3-2) and TRBJ1-5; D not certain. The V gene's germline CDR1 is LGHDT and CDR2 YNNKEL (reference sequence). V was shortened by 0 bases and J by 6 bases, with 6 bases between the two germline ends. The CDR3 loop spans 13 amino acids. For the CDR3, the DNA is TGTGCCAGCAGCCAAGATTTGGGTCAGCCCCAGCATTTT. Amino acid sequence: CASSQDLGQPQHF.

The chain's CDR3 is CASSLDLLLAGGPSDTQYF. The CDR3 DNA follows: TGTGCCAGCAGCTTGGATCTCCTACTAGCGGGGGGGCCGTCAGATACGCAGTATTTT. This chain uses TRBV5-4 with TRBJ2-3; TRBD2 matches at 13 bases. Trimming at V came to 0 bases and at J to 4 bases, leaving 11 bases not matched to a gene. The germline CDR1 and CDR2 sequences are SGHNT and YYREEE (reference sequence). CDR3 length: 19 residues.

The chain uses TRBV7-3 and TRBJ2-5; D tentatively fits TRBD1 or TRBD2 (5 bases each). The germline CDR1 and CDR2 sequences are SGHTA and FQGTGA. This CDR3 region has 13 residues. V dropped 4 bases and J dropped 1 base, with 7 bases sitting between them. The CDR3 nucleotides read TGTGCCAGCAGCTCCGGGGCCCAAGAGACCCAGTACTTC. Translation gives CASSSGAQETQYF.

CDR3 nucleotide sequence: TGTGCCAGTAGTGACAGGGGATACTATGGCTACACCTTC. It encodes CASSDRGYYGYTF. This sequence joins TRBV19 and TRBJ1-2; 8 positions match TRBD1. The CDR3 length is 13 residues. V trimming: 5 bases; J trimming: 3 bases; junction bases outside the gene matches: 2. Germline values: CDR1 LNHDA, CDR2 SQIVND (reference sequence).

CDR3 in DNA: TGTGCCACCAGTGATGGGTCAAGCGGGGGGCATACAGATACGCAGTATTTT. Amino acids: CATSDGSSGGHTDTQYF. This chain connects TRBV24-1 to TRBJ2-3; the match to TRBD2 covers 9 bases. Per germline, CDR1 KGHDR and CDR2 SFDVKD. Unmatched junction bases numbered 9, after V lost 3 bases and J lost 3 bases. This CDR3 is built from 17 residues.

J is TRBJ1-2 and V is TRBV30, with unresolved D. Trimming pared 5 bases from V and 4 bases from J, leaving 8 bases between. The CDR3 consists of 11 residues. Germline-derived CDR1 and CDR2 are GTSNPN and SVGIG (reference sequence). The CDR3 region is CAWSWAYGYTF. DNA of the CDR3: TGTGCCTGGTCTTGGGCCTATGGCTACACCTTC.

This chain links TRBV19 with TRBJ1-4; unclear D gene. Germline V lookup: CDR1 LNHDA, CDR2 SQIVND (reference sequence). The CDR3 covers 17 residues. The V end lost 8 bases, the J end lost 3 bases, and 22 bases lay between the germline ends. CDR3 sequence (DNA): TGTGCCAGTCAACTGACCGGGAGTCAAACGGCTAATGAAAAACTGTTTTTT. Its protein is CASQLTGSQTANEKLFF.